Following are 27 T cell receptor beta chains from one sample sequenced in a study of beta chain features in type 1 diabetes. As every portion of the isolated RNA was reverse transcribed, the sequencing read expressed TCRB transcripts. Profiling relied on immunoSEQ multiplex PCR, and the TCRdb table lists in-frame clones only, not all of them. The sample lists 120,000 to 150,000 clones; around 51% were seen once. Sequenced material: Tregs from blood. All receptors derive from a man aged 18 to 30 in good health.

The rearrangement uses TRBV9 and TRBJ2-2; 11 bases are shared with TRBD1. Germline loops: CDR1 SGDLS, CDR2 YYNGEE. V trimming: 0 bases; J trimming: 6 bases; junction bases outside the gene matches: 10. This CDR3 has 18 amino acids. CDR3 region: CASSVGVGQGAAAGELFF. The CDR3 bases are TGTGCCAGCAGCGTAGGGGTAGGACAGGGGGCAGCGGCCGGGGAGCTGTTTTTT.

This chain connects TRBV11-2 to TRBJ1-4; D is possibly TRBD1 (6 bases). V shed 4 bases and J shed 8 bases, with 8 bases lying between them. Germline V gene sequence: CDR1 SGHAT, CDR2 FQNNGV. This CDR3 is 12 amino acids long. Here the CDR3 reads CASSYTGEKLFF. CDR3 coding DNA: TGTGCCAGCAGCTATACAGGGGAAAAACTGTTTTTT. The variable domain in full, with the rest retrieved from reference TRBV11-2 and TRBJ1-4, is EAGVAQSPRYKIIEKRQSVAFWCNPISGHATLYWYQQILGQGPKLLIQFQNNGVVDDSQLPKDRFSAERLKGVDSTLKIQPAKLEDSAVYLCASSYTGEKLFFGSGTQLSVL.

This clone was counted only a few times. The rearrangement joins TRBV6-5 to TRBJ1-5; D not resolved. Germline CDR1 and CDR2: MNHEY and SVGAGI. The CDR3 runs to 15 residues. V dropped 5 bases and J dropped 3 bases, with 14 bases sitting between them. The CDR3: CASSPGIGNNQPQHF. The CDR3 DNA follows: TGTGCCAGCAGTCCCGGGATCGGGAACAATCAGCCCCAGCATTTT.

The chain has TRBV6-1 and TRBJ1-2, with 10 bases matching TRBD1. The V and J ends lost 4 bases and 6 bases, in that order; junction bases with no gene match: 8. CDR1 MNHNS and CDR2 SASEGT come from the germline V gene. The CDR3 spans 15 residues. This CDR3 reads CASSGGQGNRHGYTF. The CDR3 coding sequence is TGTGCCAGCAGTGGGGGACAGGGGAATCGACATGGCTACACCTTC.

V usage is TRBV19 and J usage is TRBJ2-7; tentative D call: TRBD1 (6 bases). The CDR3 loop spans 13 amino acids. Germline V gives CDR1 LNHDA, CDR2 SQIVND (reference sequence). V lost 3 bases and J 6 bases, leaving 12 bases between the germline ends. The CDR3 nucleotides are TGTGCCAGTAGTATGGTCAGGGGAAGCGAGCAGTACTTC. It encodes CASSMVRGSEQYF.

This chain connects TRBV2 to TRBJ1-4; TRBD1 aligns across 10 bases. Germline lookup yields CDR1 SNHLY and CDR2 FYNNEI. This CDR3 region has 14 residues. Trimming cost V 6 bases and J 8 bases; bases outside gene matches: 6. CDR3 sequence reads: CASRIRDRGEKLFF. The CDR3 bases are TGTGCCAGCAGGATCCGGGACAGGGGAGAAAAACTGTTTTTT.

Points on this clone: In the same sample, other DNA sequences code for this CDR3. V and J are TRBV18 and TRBJ2-5; D is possibly TRBD2 (6 bases). The V gene's germline CDR1 is KGHSH and CDR2 LQKENI. The CDR3 loop spans 12 amino acids. V dropped 3 bases and J dropped 5 bases, with 7 bases sitting between them. CDR3 loop: CASSPAGETQYF. The DNA for the CDR3 is TGTGCCAGCTCACCGGCGGGGGAGACCCAGTACTTC.

The V call is TRBV7-2, the J call TRBJ1-4; TRBD1 matches 7 bases. J was trimmed by 7 bases and V by 5 bases; bases with no gene match: 7. The germline V gene encodes CDR1 SGHTA and CDR2 FQGNSA. This CDR3 has 14 amino acids. Here the CDR3 reads CASSQIGQAEKLFF. Written as DNA, the CDR3 is TGTGCCAGCAGCCAAATAGGACAGGCTGAAAAACTGTTTTTT.

The V and J genes are TRBV10-3 and TRBJ2-7; tentative D call: TRBD2 (8 bases). The CDR3 is made up of 15 amino acids. Trimming left V 5 bases short and J 4 bases short, with 18 bases between. From germline, CDR1 is ENHRY and CDR2 SYGVKD. CDR3 protein: CAISLTGTRFYEQYF. CDR3 DNA sequence: TGTGCCATCAGTTTGACAGGGACTAGGTTTTACGAGCAGTACTTC.

V gene TRBV14 combines with J gene TRBJ1-4; the match to TRBD1 covers 8 bases. The CDR3 is 16 amino acids. Germline V gene sequence: CDR1 SGHDN, CDR2 FVKESK. Germline trimming cut 3 bases from V and 8 bases from J; bases unmatched to any gene: 11. The CDR3 region is CASSHNNRGNREKLFF. The CDR3 DNA follows: TGTGCCAGCAGCCATAACAACAGGGGGAACCGGGAAAAACTGTTTTTT. Filled out from reference TRBV14 and TRBJ1-4, the complete variable domain reads EAGVTQFPSHSVIEKGQTVTLRCDPISGHDNLYWYRRVMGKEIKFLLHFVKESKQDESGMPNNRFLAERTGGTYSTLKVQPAELEDSGVYFCASSHNNRGNREKLFFGSGTQLSVL.

Only a few counts were recorded for this clone. This chain connects TRBV19 to TRBJ2-7, with D possibly being TRBD2 (5 bases). This CDR3 comprises 15 residues. V lost 6 bases to trimming and J lost 5 bases, with 20 bases between them. The V gene's germline CDR1 is LNHDA and CDR2 SQIVND (reference sequence). This CDR3 reads CASRFSAVEGHEQYF. CDR3 bases: TGTGCCAGTAGGTTTTCGGCAGTAGAGGGCCACGAGCAGTACTTC.

The gene calls are TRBV6-1 and TRBJ1-4; D is perhaps TRBD1 (6 bases). From germline, CDR1 is MNHNS and CDR2 SASEGT. The V gene lost 2 bases and the J gene lost 8 bases, with 9 bases spanning the gap. The CDR3 is 13 amino acids. The CDR3 DNA is TGTGCCAGCAGTGAATGGACAGACGAAAAACTGTTTTTT. Its translation: CASSEWTDEKLFF.

The chain employs TRBV27 and TRBJ2-1; 7 positions match TRBD1. This CDR3 is built from 15 residues. Germline V gives CDR1 MNHEY, CDR2 SMNVEV (reference sequence). V was clipped by 3 bases and J by 2 bases; unmatched bases: 4. The CDR3 DNA reads TGTGCCAGCAGTTTTACAGACAGGGCCTACAATGAGCAGTTCTTC. Residues: CASSFTDRAYNEQFF.

This clone came up a few times. CDR3 bases: TGTGCCTGGATACGGACAGCAGTCTATGGCTACACCTTC. As protein: CAWIRTAVYGYTF. The J gene is TRBJ1-2, the V gene TRBV30; D perhaps matches TRBD1 (6 bases). Trimming left V 4 bases short and J 4 bases short, with 13 bases between. The CDR3 extends over 13 amino acids. CDR1 is GTSNPN and CDR2 is SVGIG in the germline V gene (reference sequence).

This CDR3 is CASSLEAGTYEQYF. CDR3 in DNA: TGTGCCAGCAGCTTAGAGGCGGGGACCTACGAGCAGTACTTC. The rearrangement uses TRBV7-2 and TRBJ2-7; D perhaps matches TRBD2 (6 bases). Germline V gene sequence: CDR1 SGHTA, CDR2 FQGNSA. V was shortened by 1 base and J by 2 bases, with 9 bases between the two germline ends. The CDR3 covers 14 residues.

The J gene is TRBJ1-6, the V gene TRBV30; D unresolved. This CDR3 has 13 residues. Germline CDR1 GTSNPN, CDR2 SVGIG (reference sequence). Trimming cost V 4 bases and J 9 bases, with 13 bases left between them. The CDR3 DNA follows: TGTGCCTGGACCAGCGCGGCTCGTTCACCCCTCCACTTT. Residues: CAWTSAARSPLHF.

By proportion, this clone is medium-sized. The rearrangement joins TRBV11-2 to TRBJ1-1; no firm D call. Trimming pared 5 bases from V and 1 base from J, leaving 8 bases between. CDR3 size: 13 residues. CDR1 is SGHAT and CDR2 is FQNNGV in the germline V gene. CDR3 residues: CASSSTPNTEAFF. The CDR3 DNA follows: TGTGCCAGCAGCAGCACTCCGAACACTGAAGCTTTCTTT. Drawing the rest from reference TRBV11-2 and TRBJ1-1, the complete variable domain is EAGVAQSPRYKIIEKRQSVAFWCNPISGHATLYWYQQILGQGPKLLIQFQNNGVVDDSQLPKDRFSAERLKGVDSTLKIQPAKLEDSAVYLCASSSTPNTEAFFGQGTRLTVV.

V gene TRBV28 combines with J gene TRBJ2-6, with a weak D call TRBD1 (6 bases). The CDR3 runs 14 residues. From germline, CDR1 is MDHEN and CDR2 SYDVKM. Trimming removed 7 bases at V and 7 bases at J, with 14 bases between. CDR3 nucleotide sequence: TGTGCCAGCACCGCCAACAGGGTCGCCAACGTCCTGACTTTC. Amino acid sequence: CASTANRVANVLTF.

This clone was picked up one time. The J gene is TRBJ2-5, the V gene TRBV21-1; TRBD1 is the table's D call, not checked against the DNA. TRBV21-1 is listed as a pseudogene. There are 13 residues in the CDR3. CDR3 bases: TGTGCCAGCAGCAAACAGGTTGTGGGGACCCAGTACTTC. Its protein is CASSKQVVGTQYF.

V is TRBV30 and J is TRBJ1-2; tentative D call: TRBD1 (6 bases). With 2 bases removed from V and 6 bases from J, the gap between germline ends came to 10 bases. Looked up from germline, CDR1 is GTSNPN and CDR2 is SVGIG (reference sequence). The CDR3 has 12 amino acids. CDR3 sequence reads: CAWSTGPNGYTF. The CDR3 DNA is TGTGCCTGGAGTACAGGGCCGAATGGCTACACCTTC.

This chain links TRBV7-2 with TRBJ2-7, with TRBD1 identical over 7 bases. Germline-derived CDR1 and CDR2 are SGHTA and FQGNSA. The CDR3 loop spans 14 amino acids. The junction had 6 bases not matched to a gene; V was cut back by 6 bases and J by 1 base. The CDR3 loop is CASRPRGQSYEQYF. CDR3 bases: TGTGCCAGCAGACCCCGGGGACAGTCCTACGAGCAGTACTTC.

The genes are TRBV7-8 and TRBJ2-7; 8 nucleotides line up with TRBD2. The junction had 9 bases not matched to a gene; V was cut back by 5 bases and J by 0 bases. The CDR3 covers 16 residues. Looked up from germline, CDR1 is SGHVS and CDR2 is FQNEAQ. The CDR3 DNA is TGTGCCAGCAGCAAAGGACGCGGGGGGCCCTCCTACGAGCAGTACTTC. As protein: CASSKGRGGPSYEQYF.

The chain carries TRBV5-6 and TRBJ2-1; maybe TRBD1 (6 bases). Trimming stripped 3 bases from V and 4 bases from J, with 11 bases between. The CDR3 runs to 14 residues. The germline V gene has CDR1 SGHDT and CDR2 YYEEEE. CDR3 sequence reads: CASSWGLGYNEQFF. CDR3 DNA sequence: TGTGCCAGCAGCTGGGGGCTGGGATACAATGAGCAGTTCTTC.

The chain links TRBV7-9 to TRBJ1-1; D is undetermined. This CDR3 is 12 amino acids long. V lost 5 bases and J 10 bases, leaving 14 bases between the germline ends. CDR1 and CDR2 (germline): SEHNR, FQNEAQ (reference sequence). The CDR3 here is CASSPDPGRAFF. The CDR3 nucleotides are TGTGCCAGCAGCCCGGACCCGGGGAGAGCTTTCTTT. Full variable domain (rest looked up from reference TRBV7-9 and TRBJ1-1): DTGVSQNPRHKITKRGQNVTFRCDPISEHNRLYWYRQTLGQGPEFLTYFQNEAQLEKSRLLSDRFSAERPKGSFSTLEIQRTEQGDSAMYLCASSPDPGRAFFGQGTRLTVV.

The chain recombines TRBV6-6 with TRBJ1-1, with TRBD1 as a possible D gene (5 bases). With 5 bases removed from V and 4 bases from J, the gap between germline ends came to 14 bases. This CDR3 comprises 14 residues. Germline V gene lookup returns CDR1 MNHNY and CDR2 SVGAGI (reference sequence). The DNA for the CDR3 is TGTGCCAGCAGTCCACAGAGTCAGGGCACTGAAGCTTTCTTT. This gives the protein CASSPQSQGTEAFF.

J is TRBJ2-1 and V is TRBV7-8; 7 nucleotides agree with TRBD1. CDR3 length: 16 amino acids. Germline CDR1 SGHVS, CDR2 FQNEAQ. J was trimmed by 2 bases and V by 6 bases; bases with no gene match: 10. The CDR3 coding sequence is TGTGCCAGCAGTCCTAGGGGGCTAGAGACCTACAATGAGCAGTTCTTC. This gives the protein CASSPRGLETYNEQFF.

This clone showed up just a few times. V usage is TRBV12-5 and J usage is TRBJ2-2; TRBD2 is a possible D gene (7 bases). The CDR3 consists of 17 residues. The germline CDR1 and CDR2 sequences are LGHNT and FRNRAP. V was clipped by 0 bases and J by 1 base, with 12 bases between them. The CDR3 loop is CASGLVRGALNTGELFF. Here the CDR3 DNA reads TGTGCTAGTGGTTTGGTACGGGGGGCGCTGAACACCGGGGAGCTGTTTTTT. Complete variable domain (other parts from reference TRBV12-5 and TRBJ2-2): DARVTQTPRHKVTEMGQEVTMRCQPILGHNTVFWYRQTMMQGLELLAYFRNRAPLDDSGMPKDRFSAEMPDATLATLKIQPSEPRDSAVYFCASGLVRGALNTGELFFGEGSRLTVL.